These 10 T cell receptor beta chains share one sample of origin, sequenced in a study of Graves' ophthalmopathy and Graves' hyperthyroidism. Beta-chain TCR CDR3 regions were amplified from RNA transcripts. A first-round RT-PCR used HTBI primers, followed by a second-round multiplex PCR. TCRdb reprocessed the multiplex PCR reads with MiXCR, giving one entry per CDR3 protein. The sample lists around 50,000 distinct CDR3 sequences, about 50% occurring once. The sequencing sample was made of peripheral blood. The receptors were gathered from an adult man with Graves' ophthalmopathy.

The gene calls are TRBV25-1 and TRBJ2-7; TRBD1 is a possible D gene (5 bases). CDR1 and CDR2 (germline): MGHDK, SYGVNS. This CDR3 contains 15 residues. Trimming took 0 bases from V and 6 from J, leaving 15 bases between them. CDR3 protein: CASSEYRQGMGEQYF. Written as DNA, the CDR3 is TGTGCCAGCAGTGAATACCGGCAGGGCATGGGCGAGCAGTACTTC.

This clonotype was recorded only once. CDR3 bases: TGTGCCATCAGACAGGGGGCACCTCTCGGGGCCAACGTCCTGACTTTC. This encodes CAIRQGAPLGANVLTF. This chain links TRBV10-3 with TRBJ2-6, with 9 nucleotides matching TRBD1. Losses at the gene ends were 6 bases for V and 4 bases for J; bases not matched to a gene: 7. The germline gives CDR1 ENHRY, CDR2 SYGVKD. The CDR3 consists of 16 residues.

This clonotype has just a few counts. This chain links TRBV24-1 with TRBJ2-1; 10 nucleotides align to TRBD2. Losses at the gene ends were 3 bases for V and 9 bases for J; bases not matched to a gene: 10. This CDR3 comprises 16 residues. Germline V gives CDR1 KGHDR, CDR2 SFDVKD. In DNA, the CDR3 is TGTGCCACCAGTGATCCCAGCGGGAGGGCCGGGAGTGAGCAGTTCTTC. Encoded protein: CATSDPSGRAGSEQFF.

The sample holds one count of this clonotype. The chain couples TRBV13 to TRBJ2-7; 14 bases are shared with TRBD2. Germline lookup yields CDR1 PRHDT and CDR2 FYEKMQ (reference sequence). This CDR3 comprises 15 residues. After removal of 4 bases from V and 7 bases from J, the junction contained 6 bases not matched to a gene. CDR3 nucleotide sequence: TGTGCCAGCAGCTCAACGGGACTAGCGGGAGCGGAGCAGTACTTC. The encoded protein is CASSSTGLAGAEQYF.

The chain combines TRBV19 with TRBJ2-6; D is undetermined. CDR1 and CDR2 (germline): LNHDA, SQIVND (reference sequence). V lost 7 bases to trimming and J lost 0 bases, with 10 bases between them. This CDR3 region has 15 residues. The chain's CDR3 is CASNRRSSGANVLTF. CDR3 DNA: TGTGCCAGTAATCGCAGGAGCTCTGGGGCCAACGTCCTGACTTTC.

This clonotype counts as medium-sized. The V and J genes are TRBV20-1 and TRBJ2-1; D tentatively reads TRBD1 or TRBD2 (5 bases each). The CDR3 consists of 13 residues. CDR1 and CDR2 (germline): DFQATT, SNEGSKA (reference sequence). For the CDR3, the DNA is TGCAGCGTTTCCGGGACGATACACAATGAGCAGTTCTTC. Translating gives CSVSGTIHNEQFF.

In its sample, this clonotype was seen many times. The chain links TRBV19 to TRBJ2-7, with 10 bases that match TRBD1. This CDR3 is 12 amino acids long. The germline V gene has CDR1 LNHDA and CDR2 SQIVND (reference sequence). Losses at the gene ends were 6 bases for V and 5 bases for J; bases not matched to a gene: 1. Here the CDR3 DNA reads TGTGCCAGTAGCGGACAGGGGGACGAGCAGTACTTC. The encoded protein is CASSGQGDEQYF.

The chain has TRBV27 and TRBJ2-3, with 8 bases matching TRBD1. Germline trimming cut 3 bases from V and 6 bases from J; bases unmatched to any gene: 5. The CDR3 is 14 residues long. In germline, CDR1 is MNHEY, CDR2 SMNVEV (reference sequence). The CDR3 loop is CASSFYRGADTQYF. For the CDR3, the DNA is TGTGCCAGCAGTTTTTACAGGGGGGCGGATACGCAGTATTTT.

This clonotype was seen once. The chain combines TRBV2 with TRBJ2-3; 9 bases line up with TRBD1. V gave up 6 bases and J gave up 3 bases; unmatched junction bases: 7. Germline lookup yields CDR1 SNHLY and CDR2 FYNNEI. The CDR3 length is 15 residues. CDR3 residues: CASRSTGGRTDTQYF. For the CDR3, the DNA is TGTGCCAGCAGGTCTACAGGGGGCAGGACAGATACGCAGTATTTT.

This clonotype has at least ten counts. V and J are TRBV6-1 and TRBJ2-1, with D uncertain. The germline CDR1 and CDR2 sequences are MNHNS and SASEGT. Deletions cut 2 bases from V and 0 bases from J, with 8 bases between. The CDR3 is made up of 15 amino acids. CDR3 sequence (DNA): TGTGCCAGCAGTGAATTGGCGGTCTCCTACAATGAGCAGTTCTTC. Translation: CASSELAVSYNEQFF.